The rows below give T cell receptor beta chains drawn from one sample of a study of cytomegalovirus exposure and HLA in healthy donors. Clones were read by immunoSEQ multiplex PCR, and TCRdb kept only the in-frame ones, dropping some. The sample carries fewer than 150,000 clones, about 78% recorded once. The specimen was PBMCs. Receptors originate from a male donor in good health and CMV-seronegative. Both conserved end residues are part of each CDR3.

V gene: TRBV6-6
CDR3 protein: CASSYSGTGPGELFF

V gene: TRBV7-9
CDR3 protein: CASRPLGQGPRDTEAFF

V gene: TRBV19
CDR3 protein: CASSIYNSFYQETQYF

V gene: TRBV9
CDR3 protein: CASTRTGGDEQYF

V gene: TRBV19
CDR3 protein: CASSTQGANTEAFF

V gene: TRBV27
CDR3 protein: CASRIAGGPAHTQYF

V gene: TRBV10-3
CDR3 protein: CAISEFSGGEYEQYF

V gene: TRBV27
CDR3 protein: CASSNSSGNVFNYGYTF

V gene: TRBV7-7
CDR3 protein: CASSFRQGQETQYF

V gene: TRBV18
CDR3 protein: CASSSSGVEQYF

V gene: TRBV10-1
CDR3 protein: CASSRTRGQSQFF

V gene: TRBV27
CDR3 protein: CASSYDTTGGSTEAFF

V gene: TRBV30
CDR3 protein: CAWREAGNYGYTF

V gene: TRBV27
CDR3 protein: CASMGAGNTGELFF

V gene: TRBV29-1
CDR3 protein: CSALDNELFF

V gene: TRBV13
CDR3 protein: CASSSPRERNTGELFF

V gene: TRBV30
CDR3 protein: CAWTDRGNTEAFF

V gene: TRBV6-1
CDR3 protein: CASRRTGGPHNEQFF

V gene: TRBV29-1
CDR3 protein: CSVIAGDYNEQFF

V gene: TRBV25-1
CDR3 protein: CASSGTGGNTEAFF

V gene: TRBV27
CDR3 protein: CASLGLGQSNEKLFF

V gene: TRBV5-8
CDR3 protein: CASSLVRSSNQPQHF

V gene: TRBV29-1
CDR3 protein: CSVVLAGGLNGELFF

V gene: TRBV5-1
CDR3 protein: CASSLNADNSYNEQFF

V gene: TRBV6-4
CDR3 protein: CASRSLTGGDTGELFF

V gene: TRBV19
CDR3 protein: CASSIVGGATEAFF

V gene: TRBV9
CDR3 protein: CASSEEFSGNTIYF

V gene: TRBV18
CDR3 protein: CASSPLTGSNTGELFF

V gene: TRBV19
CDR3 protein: CASRSNTGPSGNQPQHF

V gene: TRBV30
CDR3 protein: CAWSDGSRGNQPQHF

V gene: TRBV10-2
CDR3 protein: CASSAQGNEQYF

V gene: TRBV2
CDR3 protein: CASSARTGAGSGNTIYF

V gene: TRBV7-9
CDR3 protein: CSSSPLEQFF

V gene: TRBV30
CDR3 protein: CAWGRDRGTEAFF

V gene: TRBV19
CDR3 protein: CASSMDMNYGYTF

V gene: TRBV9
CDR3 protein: CASSKGLGTDTQYF

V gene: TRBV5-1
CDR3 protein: CASSPTSGSREQYF